This TCR beta chain was captured in a study of CD8 T cells in Susac syndrome. V gave up 2 bases and J gave up 2 bases; unmatched junction bases: 5. CDR3 length: 17 amino acids. Random hexamers were used to reverse transcribe the RNA input (0.5 to 1 ug). It was immunoSEQ multiplex PCR that amplified TCR beta CDR3 across 54 Vbeta and 13 Jbeta. TCRdb itself ran the immunoSEQ multiplex PCR reads through MiXCR, one entry per CDR3 protein. Seen here are 300,000 to 350,000 distinct CDR3 sequences, about 92% observed once, and the top ten hold approximately 0.065%. Control patients had untreated stable or active relapsing-remitting multiple sclerosis by revised McDonald criteria.

The TCR originated in a human donor with multiple sclerosis. What was sequenced was CD4+ T cells from PBMCs. The chain is built from TRBV12-3 or TRBV12-4 and TRBJ2-3, with TRBD2 matching over 12 bases. The CDR3 DNA reads TGTGCCAGCAGTTTAAAGACTAGCGGGGGATACACAGATACGCAGTATTTT. Residues: CASSLKTSGGYTDTQYF.